This record looks at one T cell receptor (beta chain) sequence and its context. Its antigen is currently unknown. The data originate from a study of T cell responses to AZD1222 COVID-19 vaccine. Points from the study as a whole: Females made up more of the donors, who were largely white British, and clonal diversity may have come out too low. At baseline, just five to seven AZD1222 recipients tested seropositive.

The CDR3 is 15 residues long. V shed 1 base and J 5 bases; nucleotides not matched to a gene: 2. The V gene's germline CDR1 is SGHTA and CDR2 FQGTGA. TCRdb's table, derived via immunoSEQ multiplex PCR, lists solely in-frame clones and lacks some. Of some 83,000 clones listed, roughly 82% were seen once; the top ten hold 8% to 10%. The sequencing here drew on peripheral blood, taken on day 0 of AZD1222 vaccination. The J gene is TRBJ1-6, the V gene TRBV7-3; 7 bases are shared with TRBD1. The TCR sequence derives from an adult in good health. The chain's CDR3 is CASSLMGTDNSPLHF. The DNA for the CDR3 is TGTGCCAGCAGCTTAATGGGGACAGATAATTCACCCCTCCACTTT.